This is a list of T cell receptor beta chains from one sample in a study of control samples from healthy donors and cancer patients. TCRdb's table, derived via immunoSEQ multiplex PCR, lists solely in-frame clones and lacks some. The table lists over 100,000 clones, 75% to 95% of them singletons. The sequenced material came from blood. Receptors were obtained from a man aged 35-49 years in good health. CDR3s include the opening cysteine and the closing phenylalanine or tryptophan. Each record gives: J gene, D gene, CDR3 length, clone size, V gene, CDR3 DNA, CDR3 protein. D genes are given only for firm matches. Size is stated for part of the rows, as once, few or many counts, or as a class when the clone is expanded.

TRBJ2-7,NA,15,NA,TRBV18,TGTGCCAGCTCACCACCGGCGGTCGGGGTAAGCGAGCAGTACTTC,CASSPPAVGVSEQYF
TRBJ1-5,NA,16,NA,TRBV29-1,TGCAGCGTTGAACTGGGGGGCGGGCATGGCAATCAGCCCCAGCATTTT,CSVELGGGHGNQPQHF
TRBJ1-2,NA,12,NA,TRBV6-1,TGTGCCAGCAGTTTTGGGAGGGATGGCTACACCTTC,CASSFGRDGYTF
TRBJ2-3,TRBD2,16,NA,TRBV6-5,TGTGCCAGCAGTTCCGGACTAGCGGGGTTTACAGATACGCAGTATTTT,CASSSGLAGFTDTQYF
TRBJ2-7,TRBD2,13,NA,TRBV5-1,TGCGCCAGCTCTAGCGGGGGGGCTGTCGAGCAGTACTTC,CASSSGGAVEQYF
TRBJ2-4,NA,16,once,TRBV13,TGTGCCAGCAGCTTAGGAGTCCCGGGGGCCCTAGACATTCAGTACTTC,CASSLGVPGALDIQYF
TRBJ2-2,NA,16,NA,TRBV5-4,TGTGCCAGCAGCTTGCCCAGGGTTGAGAACACCGGGGAGCTGTTTTTT,CASSLPRVENTGELFF
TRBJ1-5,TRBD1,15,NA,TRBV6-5,TGTGCCAGCAGTACCGGGACAGGGGTTAATCAGCCCCAGCATTTT,CASSTGTGVNQPQHF
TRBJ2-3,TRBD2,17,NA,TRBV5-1,TGCGCCAGCAGCGCCTCGACTAGCGGGGGGTCCACAGATACGCAGTATTTT,CASSASTSGGSTDTQYF
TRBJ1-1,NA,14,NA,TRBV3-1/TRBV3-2,TGTGCCAGCAGCCCAACGGCTAGAAGGGCCGAGGCTTTCTTT,CASSPTARRAEAFF
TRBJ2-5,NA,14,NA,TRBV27,TGTGCCAGCAGTTTAGTAGGCAGATCGGAGACCCAGTACTTC,CASSLVGRSETQYF
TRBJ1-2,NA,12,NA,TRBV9,TGTGCCAGCAGTTCGGCAGGGGTGGGCTACACCTTC,CASSSAGVGYTF
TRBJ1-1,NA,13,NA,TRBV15,TGTGCCACCGAAGGGAGCAGGGCCACTGAAGCTTTCTTT,CATEGSRATEAFF
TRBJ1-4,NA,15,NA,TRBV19,TGTGCCAGTAGGAGAATATGGGGTATTCACGAAAAACTGTTTTTT,CASRRIWGIHEKLFF
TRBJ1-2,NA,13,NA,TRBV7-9,TGTGCCAGCAGCTTAGTCGGGAGTTATGGCTACACCTTC,CASSLVGSYGYTF
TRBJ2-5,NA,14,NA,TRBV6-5,TGTGCCAGCAGTTACTCCGGAGTGGGGGAGACCCAGTACTTC,CASSYSGVGETQYF
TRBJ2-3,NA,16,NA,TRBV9,TGTGCCAGCAGCGTGGGAAGAGGGGGTAGCACAGATACGCAGTATTTT,CASSVGRGGSTDTQYF
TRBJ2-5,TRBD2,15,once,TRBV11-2,TGTGCCAGCAGCTTAGGACGGGGGGGCTGGGAGACCCAGTACTTC,CASSLGRGGWETQYF
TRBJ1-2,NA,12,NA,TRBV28,TGTGCCAGCAGTTTCAGGGTCAGTGGCTACACCTTC,CASSFRVSGYTF
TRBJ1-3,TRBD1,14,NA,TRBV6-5,TGTGCCAGCAGACTCAGGGGGTCTGGAAACACCATATATTTT,CASRLRGSGNTIYF
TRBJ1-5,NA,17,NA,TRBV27,TGTGCCAGCAGCCCCCGTTTCTTACAGGAGGGCGGTCAGCCCCAGCATTTT,CASSPRFLQEGGQPQHF
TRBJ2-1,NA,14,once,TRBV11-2,TGTGCCAGCAGCTTCTCGGCAGTATACAATGAGCAGTTCTTC,CASSFSAVYNEQFF
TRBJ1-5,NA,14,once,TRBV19,TGTGCCAGTACCGCTAATGAAGGTTATCAGCCCCAGCATTTT,CASTANEGYQPQHF
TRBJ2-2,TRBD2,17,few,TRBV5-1,TGCGCCAGCAGCTTGGATGTCTCCGGGGGGGCGACCGGGGAGCTGTTTTTT,CASSLDVSGGATGELFF
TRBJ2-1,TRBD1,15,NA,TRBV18,TGTGCCAGCTCACTCGGGCAGGGGGTCGACAATGAGCAGTTCTTC,CASSLGQGVDNEQFF
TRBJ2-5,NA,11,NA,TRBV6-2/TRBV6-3,TGTGCCAGCAGCTCGAGGGAGACCCAGTACTTC,CASSSRETQYF